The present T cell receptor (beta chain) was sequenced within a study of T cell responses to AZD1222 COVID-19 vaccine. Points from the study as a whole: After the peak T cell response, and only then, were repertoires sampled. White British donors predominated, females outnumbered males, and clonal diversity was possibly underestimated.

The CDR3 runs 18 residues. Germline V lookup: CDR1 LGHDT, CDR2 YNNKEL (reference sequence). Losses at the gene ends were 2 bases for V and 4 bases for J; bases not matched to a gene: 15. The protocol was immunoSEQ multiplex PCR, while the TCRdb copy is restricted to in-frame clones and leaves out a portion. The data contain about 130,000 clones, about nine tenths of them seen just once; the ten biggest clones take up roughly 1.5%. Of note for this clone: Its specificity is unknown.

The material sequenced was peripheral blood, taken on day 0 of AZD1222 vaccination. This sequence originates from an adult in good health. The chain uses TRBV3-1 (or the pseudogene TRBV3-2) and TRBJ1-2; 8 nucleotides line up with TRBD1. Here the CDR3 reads CASSQSRQGSGGVYGYTF. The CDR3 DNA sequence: TGTGCCAGCAGCCAATCCAGACAGGGGAGCGGGGGTGTCTATGGCTACACCTTC.